Below, 24 T cell receptor beta chains from the same sample are listed, as sequenced in a study of PD-L1 blockade in urothelial cancer. The repertoire was sequenced with immunoSEQ multiplex PCR; TCRdb's copy has only in-frame clones and lacks some. The data contain about 66,000 clones, about 88% of them singletons. Time point defined: peripheral blood 6 weeks after treatment start. The source was PBMCs, collected around atezolizumab (anti-PD-L1) treatment. These receptors originate from a man between 60 and 75 years old with urothelial cancer.

The rearrangement joins TRBV5-1 to TRBJ1-1; D remains unclear. V was cut by 4 bases and J by 3 bases, with 10 bases left in between. Germline V CDR1 and CDR2: SGHRS, YFSETQ. The CDR3 runs 13 residues. Written as DNA, the CDR3 is TGCGCCAGCAGCAACAACCTCCACACTGAAGCTTTCTTT. It translates to CASSNNLHTEAFF. Based on the CDR3 plus reference TRBV5-1 and TRBJ1-1, the full variable domain is KAGVTQTPRYLIKTRGQQVTLSCSPISGHRSVSWYQQTPGQGLQFLFEYFSETQRNKGNFPGRFSGRQFSNSRSEMNVSTLELGDSALYLCASSNNLHTEAFFGQGTRLTVV.

This rearrangement joins TRBV10-2 to TRBJ2-3; TRBD2 might be the D (5 bases). Germline lookup yields CDR1 WSHSY and CDR2 SAAADI. This CDR3 comprises 13 residues. Trimming took 2 bases from V and 6 from J, leaving 9 bases between them. CDR3 DNA: TGCGCCAGCAGTGAGGGAGGTGGTGATACGCAGTATTTT. The encoded protein is CASSEGGGDTQYF.

The rearrangement uses TRBV11-3 and TRBJ2-3; D remains unclear. V dropped 2 bases and J dropped 2 bases, with 14 bases sitting between them. This CDR3 has 16 amino acids. Looked up from germline, CDR1 is SGHNT and CDR2 is YENEEA. The CDR3 sequence is CASSLRFQAYTDTQYF. CDR3 nucleotide sequence: TGTGCCAGCAGCTTAAGGTTCCAGGCCTACACAGATACGCAGTATTTT.

This chain uses TRBV7-2 with TRBJ2-2; possible D gene TRBD1, 7 bases. The V and J ends lost 5 bases and 6 bases respectively, with 16 bases between them. The CDR3 is 15 amino acids. Germline assignment: CDR1 SGHTA and CDR2 FQGNSA. The CDR3 DNA reads as TGTGCCAGCAGCCTCCGACAGGGAGGTTCCGGGGAGCTGTTTTTT. Translation: CASSLRQGGSGELFF.

CDR3 sequence reads: CASIGAGGYQETQYF. CDR3 sequence (DNA): TGTGCCAGCATAGGGGCAGGGGGCTACCAAGAGACCCAGTACTTC. The rearrangement joins TRBV28 to TRBJ2-5; 8 nucleotides align to TRBD1. This CDR3 region has 15 residues. Germline CDR1 is MDHEN and CDR2 is SYDVKM. After removal of 7 bases from V and 0 bases from J, the junction contained 7 bases not matched to a gene.

This chain connects TRBV20-1 to TRBJ2-3; D gene ambiguous. V dropped 7 bases and J dropped 9 bases, with 11 bases sitting between them. CDR3 length: 10 amino acids. CDR1 DFQATT and CDR2 SNEGSKA come from the germline V gene (reference sequence). CDR3 bases: TGCAGTGTTAATAGCTTCACGCAGTATTTT. It translates to CSVNSFTQYF.

This chain connects TRBV7-2 to TRBJ1-3; TRBD1 agrees at 10 bases. The CDR3 runs to 15 residues. The junction had 4 bases not matched to a gene; V was cut back by 6 bases and J by 2 bases. Germline V gene lookup returns CDR1 SGHTA and CDR2 FQGNSA. CDR3 amino acids: CASRSGTGAGNTIYF. Here the CDR3 DNA reads TGTGCCAGCAGGTCCGGGACAGGGGCTGGAAACACCATATATTTT. The entire variable domain, with the rest obtained from reference TRBV7-2 and TRBJ1-3, is as follows: GAGVSQSPSNKVTEKGKDVELRCDPISGHTALYWYRQSLGQGLEFLIYFQGNSAPDKSGLPSDRFSAERTGGSVSTLTIQRTQQEDSAVYLCASRSGTGAGNTIYFGEGSWLTVV.

This chain uses TRBV12-5 with TRBJ1-3; 8 bases are a match to TRBD1. Looked up from germline, CDR1 is LGHNT and CDR2 is FRNRAP. The CDR3 contains 15 residues. V lost 6 bases to trimming and J lost 3 bases; unmatched junction nucleotides: 7. The chain's CDR3 is CASGERQGFGNTIYF. The CDR3 nucleotides read TGTGCTAGTGGGGAAAGACAGGGGTTTGGAAACACCATATATTTT.

The chain couples TRBV6-4 to TRBJ2-3; perhaps TRBD2 as D (5 bases). Germline lookup yields CDR1 MRHNA and CDR2 SNTAGT. This CDR3 comprises 12 residues. V lost 8 bases and J lost 6, with 12 bases in between. The CDR3 spells CASRGFPDTQYF. CDR3 bases: TGTGCCAGCCGGGGTTTTCCGGATACGCAGTATTTT.

The V and J genes are TRBV11-2 and TRBJ1-5; TRBD1 matches 10 bases. The trim removed 5 bases at V and 1 base at J, leaving 5 bases unmatched. Germline CDR1 is SGHAT and CDR2 is FQNNGV. The CDR3 extends over 16 amino acids. CDR3 protein: CASSQRDRGSNQPQHF. The CDR3 region has the DNA TGTGCCAGCAGCCAAAGGGACAGGGGAAGCAATCAGCCCCAGCATTTT.

This sequence joins TRBV2 and TRBJ1-1; tentative D call: TRBD1 (6 bases). Germline V gene data show CDR1 as SNHLY and CDR2 as FYNNEI. V was clipped by 5 bases and J by 2 bases, with 12 bases between them. CDR3 size: 14 residues. CDR3 bases: TGTGCCAGCAGTCCAGACAGGCTTAACACTGAAGCTTTCTTT. Amino acid sequence: CASSPDRLNTEAFF.

The rearrangement links TRBV10-3 to TRBJ1-1, with 7 bases lining up with TRBD1. V lost 7 bases, J lost 7 bases, and 9 bases stayed unmatched. The germline V gene has CDR1 ENHRY and CDR2 SYGVKD. The CDR3 has 13 amino acids. The CDR3 bases are TGTGCCATCAAGCCCCTGGGGACAGTTGAAGCTTTCTTT. The encoded protein is CAIKPLGTVEAFF.

The chain couples TRBV7-9 to TRBJ1-2; D is undetermined. Trimming cost V 1 base and J 6 bases, with 12 bases left between them. CDR1 SEHNR and CDR2 FQNEAQ come from the germline V gene (reference sequence). The length of the CDR3 is 14 residues. Here the CDR3 reads CASSLVHQSNGYTF. CDR3 DNA sequence: TGTGCCAGCAGCTTAGTCCATCAGTCCAATGGCTACACCTTC.

The V gene is TRBV6-1, the J gene TRBJ1-5; a weak D match, TRBD1 (6 bases). The CDR3 extends over 14 amino acids. Per germline, CDR1 MNHNS and CDR2 SASEGT. V was cut by 3 bases and J by 5 bases, with 11 bases left in between. The CDR3, as DNA: TGTGCCAGCAGTGAGGGACATACCTATCAGCCCCAGCATTTT. It yields the protein CASSEGHTYQPQHF.

The gene calls are TRBV13 and TRBJ1-1, with D hard to call. Trimming removed 1 base from V and 6 bases from J, with 6 bases in between. CDR1 and CDR2 (germline): PRHDT, FYEKMQ (reference sequence). This CDR3 has 12 residues. CDR3 coding DNA: TGTGCCAGCAGCTTAGCAGCGCCTGAAGCTTTCTTT. Translated, it gives CASSLAAPEAFF.

The CDR3 DNA reads as TGTGCCTGGAGTGGAGGTCACTATGGCTACACCTTC. The encoded protein is CAWSGGHYGYTF. The chain joins TRBV30 to TRBJ1-2, with D uncertain. Trimming pared 1 base from V and 3 bases from J, leaving 6 bases between. The germline gives CDR1 GTSNPN, CDR2 SVGIG (reference sequence). The CDR3 has 12 residues.

The V gene is TRBV6-5, the J gene TRBJ1-3; D is unresolved. This CDR3 spans 16 amino acids. The V gene's germline CDR1 is MNHEY and CDR2 SVGAGI. Trimming cost V 0 bases and J 0 bases, with 9 bases left between them. The CDR3 bases are TGTGCCAGCAGTTACTCGTCAGTCAACTCTGGAAACACCATATATTTT. This codes for CASSYSSVNSGNTIYF.

This chain uses TRBV6-5 with TRBJ2-1, with TRBD2 matching over 9 bases. Germline CDR1 is MNHEY and CDR2 is SVGAGI. The CDR3 consists of 15 residues. Unmatched junction bases numbered 10, after V lost 6 bases and J lost 7 bases. The CDR3 spells CASRLLAGFWNEQFF. Written as DNA, the CDR3 is TGTGCCAGCAGACTTCTAGCGGGATTCTGGAATGAGCAGTTCTTC.

J is TRBJ2-1 and V is TRBV5-1; D possibly corresponds to TRBD2 (7 bases). Germline V CDR1 and CDR2: SGHRS, YFSETQ. The V gene lost 2 bases and the J gene lost 0 bases, with 12 bases spanning the gap. The CDR3 has 16 amino acids. CDR3 DNA: TGCGCCAGCAGCTTAGGGGGGGGAAGCTCCTACAATGAGCAGTTCTTC. Translation: CASSLGGGSSYNEQFF.

The genes are TRBV2 and TRBJ1-1, with 8 nucleotides matching TRBD1. Unmatched junction bases numbered 6, after V lost 5 bases and J lost 1 base. Per the germline V gene, CDR1 is SNHLY and CDR2 is FYNNEI. This CDR3 is built from 15 residues. CDR3 coding DNA: TGTGCCAGCAGTTTAGGACAGGGTGGGAACACTGAAGCTTTCTTT. Residues: CASSLGQGGNTEAFF.

The chain uses TRBV7-8 and TRBJ2-3; 7 positions match TRBD1. Germline V gives CDR1 SGHVS, CDR2 FQNEAQ. This CDR3 is built from 14 residues. V lost 8 bases and J lost 4; bases outside the gene matches: 9. CDR3 region: CASCPRQGADTQYF. The DNA of the CDR3 is TGTGCCAGCTGCCCCCGACAGGGAGCAGATACGCAGTATTTT. Full variable domain (rest looked up from reference TRBV7-8 and TRBJ2-3): GAGVSQSPRYKVAKRGQDVALRCDPISGHVSLFWYQQALGQGPEFLTYFQNEAQLDKSGLPSDRFFAERPEGSVSTLKIQRTQQEDSAVYLCASCPRQGADTQYFGPGTRLTVL.

This rearrangement joins TRBV11-3 to TRBJ2-7; 7 bases are shared with TRBD1. The V and J ends lost 2 bases and 2 bases, in that order; junction bases with no gene match: 3. The V gene's germline CDR1 is SGHNT and CDR2 YENEEA. The CDR3 runs to 14 residues. This chain's CDR3 is CASSLRQGTYEQYF. CDR3 nucleotides: TGTGCCAGCAGCTTAAGACAGGGCACCTACGAGCAGTACTTC.

The chain combines TRBV28 with TRBJ1-1, with TRBD1 matching 8 bases. CDR3 size: 13 residues. Germline V lookup: CDR1 MDHEN, CDR2 SYDVKM. After removal of 6 bases from V and 4 bases from J, the junction contained 4 bases not matched to a gene. The CDR3 DNA follows: TGTGCCAGCAGAACAACAGGGGGCACTGAAGCTTTCTTT. Its translation is CASRTTGGTEAFF.

This clone was seen only a few times. J is TRBJ2-7 and V is TRBV27; 8 positions agree with TRBD1. The CDR3 covers 16 residues. Per the germline V gene, CDR1 is MNHEY and CDR2 is SMNVEV (reference sequence). Trimming at V came to 4 bases and at J to 4 bases, leaving 12 bases not matched to a gene. CDR3 sequence (DNA): TGTGCCAGCAGTTCGGTCCTCACAGGGGGTCAGTACGAGCAGTACTTC. Its translation: CASSSVLTGGQYEQYF.